This T cell receptor beta chain stems from a study of cytomegalovirus exposure and HLA in healthy donors. Across the whole study: Membership in the Caucasian-associated ancestry cluster was found for 81% of approximately 380 genotyped donors. Study-wide points: Researchers catalogued around 150 TCR beta chains as cytomegalovirus-associated. It was reportedly the case that the classifier diagnosed cytomegalovirus status with high specificity and sensitivity. Within a later analysis, the majority of CMV-associated TCR beta chains appeared HLA-restricted.

In the case of this clone: The antigen remains unidentified.

Vbeta (60) and Jbeta (13) primers were used in the PCR. Profiled with immunoSEQ multiplex PCR; TCRdb holds only in-frame clones, not every one. The profile shows 200,000 to 250,000 clones, 76% of them singletons. This TCR was sampled from a man younger than 35 in good health and CMV-seronegative. Material: PBMCs.

The CDR3 nucleotides read TGTGCCAGCAGTTCCCATCGTCCGGGACAGGGGATTCCTAACTATGGCTACACCTTC. This gives the protein CASSSHRPGQGIPNYGYTF. V gene TRBV28 combines with J gene TRBJ1-2; TRBD1 aligns across 10 bases. The CDR3 covers 19 residues. Germline trimming cut 4 bases from V and 0 bases from J; bases unmatched to any gene: 14. CDR1 is MDHEN, CDR2 SYDVKM, per germline.